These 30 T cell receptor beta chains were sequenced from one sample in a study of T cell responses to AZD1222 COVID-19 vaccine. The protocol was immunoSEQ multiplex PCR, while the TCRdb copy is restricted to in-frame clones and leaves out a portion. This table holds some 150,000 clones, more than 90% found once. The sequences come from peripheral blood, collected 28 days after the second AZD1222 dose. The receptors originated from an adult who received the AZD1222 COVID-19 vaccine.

In DNA form, the CDR3 reads TGCAGCGTTGTCTTTCTAGCGGGGGTTTACAATGAGCAGTTCTTC. Translated: CSVVFLAGVYNEQFF. This chain uses TRBV29-1 with TRBJ2-1; 10 bases line up with TRBD2. Per germline, CDR1 SQVTM and CDR2 ANQGSEA. The CDR3 sequence is 15 residues long. After removal of 4 bases from V and 4 bases from J, the junction contained 7 bases not matched to a gene.

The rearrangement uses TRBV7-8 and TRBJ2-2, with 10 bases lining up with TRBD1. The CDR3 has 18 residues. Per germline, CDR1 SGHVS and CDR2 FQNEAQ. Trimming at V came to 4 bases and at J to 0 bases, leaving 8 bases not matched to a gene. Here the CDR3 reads CASSSRTGGAANTGELFF. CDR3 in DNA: TGTGCCAGCAGCTCACGGACAGGGGGGGCGGCGAACACCGGGGAGCTGTTTTTT.

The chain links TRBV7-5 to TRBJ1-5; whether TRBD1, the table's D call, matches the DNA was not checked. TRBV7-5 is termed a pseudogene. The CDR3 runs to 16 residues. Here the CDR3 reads CVRSLAFRDSNQPQHF. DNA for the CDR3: TGTGTCAGAAGCTTAGCATTCAGGGATAGCAATCAGCCCCAGCATTTT.

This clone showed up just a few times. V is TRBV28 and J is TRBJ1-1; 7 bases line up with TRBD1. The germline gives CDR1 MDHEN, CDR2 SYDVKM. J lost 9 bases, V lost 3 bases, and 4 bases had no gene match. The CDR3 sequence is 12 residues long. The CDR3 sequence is CASSFIQGKAFF. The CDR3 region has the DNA TGTGCCAGCAGTTTTATACAGGGGAAAGCTTTCTTT. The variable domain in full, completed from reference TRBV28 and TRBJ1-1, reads DVKVTQSSRYLVKRTGEKVFLECVQDMDHENMFWYRQDPGLGLRLIYFSYDVKMKEKGDIPEGYSVSREKKERFSLILESASTNQTSMYLCASSFIQGKAFFGQGTRLTVV.

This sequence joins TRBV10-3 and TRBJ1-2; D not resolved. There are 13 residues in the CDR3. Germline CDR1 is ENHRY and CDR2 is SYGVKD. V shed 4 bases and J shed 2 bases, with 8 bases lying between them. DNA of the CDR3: TGTGCCATCAGTGGCACAGCAAACTATGGCTACACCTTC. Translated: CAISGTANYGYTF.

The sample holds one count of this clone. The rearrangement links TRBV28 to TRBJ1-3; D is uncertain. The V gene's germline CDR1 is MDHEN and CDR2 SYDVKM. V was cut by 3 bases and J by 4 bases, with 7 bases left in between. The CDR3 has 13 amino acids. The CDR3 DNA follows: TGTGCCAGCAGTTTGGTCTCGGGAAACACCATATATTTT. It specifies CASSLVSGNTIYF. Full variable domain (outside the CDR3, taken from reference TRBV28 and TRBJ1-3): DVKVTQSSRYLVKRTGEKVFLECVQDMDHENMFWYRQDPGLGLRLIYFSYDVKMKEKGDIPEGYSVSREKKERFSLILESASTNQTSMYLCASSLVSGNTIYFGEGSWLTVV.

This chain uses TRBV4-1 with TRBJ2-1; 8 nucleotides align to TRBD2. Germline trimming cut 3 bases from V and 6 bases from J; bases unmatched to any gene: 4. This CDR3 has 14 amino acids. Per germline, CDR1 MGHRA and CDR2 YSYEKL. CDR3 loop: CASSQAGTSNEQFF. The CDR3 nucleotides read TGCGCCAGCAGCCAGGCCGGGACTAGCAATGAGCAGTTCTTC.

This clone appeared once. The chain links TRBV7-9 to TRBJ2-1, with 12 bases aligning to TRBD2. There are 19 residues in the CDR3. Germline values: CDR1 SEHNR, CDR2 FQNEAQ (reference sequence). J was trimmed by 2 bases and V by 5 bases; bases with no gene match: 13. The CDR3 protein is CASSTGTSGRLLPYNEQFF. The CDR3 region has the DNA TGTGCCAGCAGCACTGGGACTAGCGGGCGTCTACTACCCTACAATGAGCAGTTCTTC.

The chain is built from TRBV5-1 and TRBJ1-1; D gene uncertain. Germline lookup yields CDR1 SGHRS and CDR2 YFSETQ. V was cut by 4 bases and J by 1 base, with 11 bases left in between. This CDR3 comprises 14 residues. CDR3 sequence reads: CASSHQRANTEAFF. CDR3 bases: TGCGCCAGCAGCCATCAGAGGGCGAACACTGAAGCTTTCTTT.

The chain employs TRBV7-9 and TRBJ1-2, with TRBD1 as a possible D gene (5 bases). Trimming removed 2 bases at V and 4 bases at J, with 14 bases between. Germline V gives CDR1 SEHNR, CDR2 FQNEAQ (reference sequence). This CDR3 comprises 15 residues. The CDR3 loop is CASSLRVGGTYGYTF. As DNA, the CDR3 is TGTGCCAGCAGCTTAAGGGTCGGGGGGACCTATGGCTACACCTTC.

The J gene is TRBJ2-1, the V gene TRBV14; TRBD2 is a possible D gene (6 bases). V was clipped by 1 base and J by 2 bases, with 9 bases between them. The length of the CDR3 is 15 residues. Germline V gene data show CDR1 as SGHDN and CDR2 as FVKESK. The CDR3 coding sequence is TGTGCCAGCAGCCAAGCGGGAGCCCCCTACAATGAGCAGTTCTTC. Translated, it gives CASSQAGAPYNEQFF. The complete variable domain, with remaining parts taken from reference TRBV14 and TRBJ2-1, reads EAGVTQFPSHSVIEKGQTVTLRCDPISGHDNLYWYRRVMGKEIKFLLHFVKESKQDESGMPNNRFLAERTGGTYSTLKVQPAELEDSGVYFCASSQAGAPYNEQFFGPGTRLTVL.

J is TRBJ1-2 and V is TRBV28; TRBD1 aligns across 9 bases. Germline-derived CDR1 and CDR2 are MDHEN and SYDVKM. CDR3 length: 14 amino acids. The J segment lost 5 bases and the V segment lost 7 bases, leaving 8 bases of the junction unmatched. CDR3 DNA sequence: TGTGCCAGCACTCCGGGACAGGGATGGTATGGCTACACCTTC. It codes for CASTPGQGWYGYTF.

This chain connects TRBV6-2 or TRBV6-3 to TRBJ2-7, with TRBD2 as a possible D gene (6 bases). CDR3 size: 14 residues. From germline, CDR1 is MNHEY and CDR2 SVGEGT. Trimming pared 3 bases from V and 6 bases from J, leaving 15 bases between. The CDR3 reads CASSYGGSLVEQYF. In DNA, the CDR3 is TGTGCCAGCAGTTATGGGGGGTCCCTTGTCGAGCAGTACTTC.

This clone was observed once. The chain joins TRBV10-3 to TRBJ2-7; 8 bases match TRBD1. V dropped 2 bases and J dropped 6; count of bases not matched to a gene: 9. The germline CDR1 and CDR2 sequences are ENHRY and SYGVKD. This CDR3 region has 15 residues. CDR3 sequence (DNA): TGTGCCATCAGTGAGGATCGGACAGGGCCGGGCGAGCAGTACTTC. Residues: CAISEDRTGPGEQYF.

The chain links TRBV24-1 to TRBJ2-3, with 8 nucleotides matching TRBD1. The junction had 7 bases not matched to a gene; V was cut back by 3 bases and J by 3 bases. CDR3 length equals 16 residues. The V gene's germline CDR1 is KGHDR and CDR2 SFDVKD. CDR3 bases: TGTGCCACCAGTGATCCCACAGGGGGTGTGACAGATACGCAGTATTTT. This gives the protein CATSDPTGGVTDTQYF.

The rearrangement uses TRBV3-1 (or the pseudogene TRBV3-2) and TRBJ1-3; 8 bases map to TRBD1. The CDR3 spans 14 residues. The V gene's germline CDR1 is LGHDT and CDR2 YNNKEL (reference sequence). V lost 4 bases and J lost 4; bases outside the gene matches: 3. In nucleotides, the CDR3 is TGTGCCAGCAGCCTAAGGGACAGGGGAAACACCATATATTTT. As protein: CASSLRDRGNTIYF.

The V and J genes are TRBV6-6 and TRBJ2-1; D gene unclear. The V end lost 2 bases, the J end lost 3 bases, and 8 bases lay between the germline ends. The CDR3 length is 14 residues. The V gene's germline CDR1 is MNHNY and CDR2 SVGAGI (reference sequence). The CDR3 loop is CASSYRRLYNEQFF. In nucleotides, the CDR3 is TGTGCCAGCAGTTACCGGCGACTCTACAATGAGCAGTTCTTC.

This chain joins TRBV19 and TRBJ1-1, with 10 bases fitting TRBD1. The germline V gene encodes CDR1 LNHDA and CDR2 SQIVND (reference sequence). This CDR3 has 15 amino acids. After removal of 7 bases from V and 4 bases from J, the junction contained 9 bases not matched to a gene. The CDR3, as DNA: TGTGCCAGTACCAGGGGGACAGGGGATGTCACTGAAGCTTTCTTT. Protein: CASTRGTGDVTEAFF.

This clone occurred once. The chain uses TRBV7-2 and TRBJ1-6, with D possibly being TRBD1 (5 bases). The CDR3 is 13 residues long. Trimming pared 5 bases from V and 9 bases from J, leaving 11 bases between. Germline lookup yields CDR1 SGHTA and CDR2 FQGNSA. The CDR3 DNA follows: TGTGCCAGCAGCCCCATGGGGGGTTCACCCCTCCACTTT. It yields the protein CASSPMGGSPLHF.

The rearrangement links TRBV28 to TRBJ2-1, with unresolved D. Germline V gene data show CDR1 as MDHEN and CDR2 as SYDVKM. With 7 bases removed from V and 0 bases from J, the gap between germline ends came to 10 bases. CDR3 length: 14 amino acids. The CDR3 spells CASTDYGSYNEQFF. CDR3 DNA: TGTGCCAGCACTGATTACGGCTCCTACAATGAGCAGTTCTTC.

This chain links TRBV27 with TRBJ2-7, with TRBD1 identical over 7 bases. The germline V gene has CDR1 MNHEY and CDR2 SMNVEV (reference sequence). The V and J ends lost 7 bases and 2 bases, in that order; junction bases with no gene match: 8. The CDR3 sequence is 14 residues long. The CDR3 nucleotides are TGTGCCAGCACTAAGGGACAGCCCCCCTACGAGCAGTACTTC. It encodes CASTKGQPPYEQYF.

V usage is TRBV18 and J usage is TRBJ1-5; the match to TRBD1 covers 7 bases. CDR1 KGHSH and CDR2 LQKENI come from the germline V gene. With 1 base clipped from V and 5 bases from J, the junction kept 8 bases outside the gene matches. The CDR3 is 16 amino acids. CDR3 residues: CASSPRWRQGYQPQHF. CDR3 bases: TGTGCCAGCTCACCACGGTGGAGACAGGGTTATCAGCCCCAGCATTTT.

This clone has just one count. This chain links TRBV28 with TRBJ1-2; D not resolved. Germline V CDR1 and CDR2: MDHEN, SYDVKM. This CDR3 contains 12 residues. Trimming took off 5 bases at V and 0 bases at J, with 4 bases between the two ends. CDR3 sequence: CASSTSNYGYTF. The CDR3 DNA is TGTGCCAGCAGTACCTCTAACTATGGCTACACCTTC.

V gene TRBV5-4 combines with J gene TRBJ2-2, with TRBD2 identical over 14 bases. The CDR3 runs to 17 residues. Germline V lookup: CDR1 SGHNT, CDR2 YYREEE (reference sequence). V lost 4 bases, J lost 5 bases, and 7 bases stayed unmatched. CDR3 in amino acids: CASSPGLAGVRTGELFF. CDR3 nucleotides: TGTGCCAGCAGCCCGGGACTAGCGGGAGTTCGGACCGGGGAGCTGTTTTTT.

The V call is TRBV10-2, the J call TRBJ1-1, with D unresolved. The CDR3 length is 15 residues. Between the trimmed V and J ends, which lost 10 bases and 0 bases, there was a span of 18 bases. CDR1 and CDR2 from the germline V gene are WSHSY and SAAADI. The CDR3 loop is CATGNPAVMNTEAFF. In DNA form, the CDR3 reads TGCGCCACCGGAAATCCGGCGGTTATGAACACTGAAGCTTTCTTT.

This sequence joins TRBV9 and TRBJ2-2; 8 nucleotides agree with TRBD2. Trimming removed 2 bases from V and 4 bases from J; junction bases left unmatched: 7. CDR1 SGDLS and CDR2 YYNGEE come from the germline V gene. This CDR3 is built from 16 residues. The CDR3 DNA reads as TGTGCCAGCAGCGTTCGCTCAGCGGGAGCCACCGGGGAGCTGTTTTTT. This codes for CASSVRSAGATGELFF.

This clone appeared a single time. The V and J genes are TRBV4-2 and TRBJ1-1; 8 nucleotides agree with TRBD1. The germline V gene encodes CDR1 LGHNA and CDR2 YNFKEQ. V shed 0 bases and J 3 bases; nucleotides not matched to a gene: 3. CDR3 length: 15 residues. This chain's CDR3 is CASSQEDRADTEAFF. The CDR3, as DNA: TGTGCCAGCAGCCAAGAGGACAGGGCGGACACTGAAGCTTTCTTT.

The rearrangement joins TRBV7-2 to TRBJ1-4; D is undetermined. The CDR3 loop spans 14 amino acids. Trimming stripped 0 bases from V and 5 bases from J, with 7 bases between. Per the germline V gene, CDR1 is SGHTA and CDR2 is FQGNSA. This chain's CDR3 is CASSLAGINEKLFF. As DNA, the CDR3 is TGTGCCAGCAGCTTAGCTGGAATCAATGAAAAACTGTTTTTT.

CDR3 in DNA: TGTGCCAGCAGCTCAACCTCAGGACTCTACCAAGAGACCCAGTACTTC. Its translation: CASSSTSGLYQETQYF. This chain uses TRBV7-2 with TRBJ2-5; D may be TRBD2 (5 bases). This CDR3 contains 16 residues. V lost 4 bases, J lost 0 bases, and 15 bases lay in between. CDR1 is SGHTA, CDR2 FQGNSA, per germline.

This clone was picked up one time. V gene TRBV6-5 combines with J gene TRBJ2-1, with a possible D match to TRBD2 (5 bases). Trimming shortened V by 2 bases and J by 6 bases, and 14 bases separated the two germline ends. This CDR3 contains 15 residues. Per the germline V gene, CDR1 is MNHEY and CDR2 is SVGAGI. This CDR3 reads CASSYGRGQANEQFF. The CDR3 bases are TGTGCCAGCAGTTACGGTCGGGGTCAGGCCAATGAGCAGTTCTTC.